These 15 T cell receptor beta chains were all obtained from the same sample, sequenced in a study of OX40 agonist ivuxolimab in advanced cancers. Repertoires were generated with immunoSEQ multiplex PCR, while TCRdb's copy carries only in-frame clones and drops some. This table holds around 120,000 clones, 85% to 90% found once. Sequenced here: CD4+ or CD8+ T cells sorted from blood, sampled in a trial of the OX40 agonist ivuxolimab. Receptor source: an adult with an advanced solid tumor such as melanoma, head and neck, liver or kidney cancer.

V gene TRBV7-9 combines with J gene TRBJ2-1; TRBD2 agrees at 7 bases. The germline CDR1 and CDR2 sequences are SEHNR and FQNEAQ (reference sequence). V shed 4 bases, J shed 8 bases, and the junction held 5 bases outside the gene matches. This CDR3 has 13 residues. The CDR3 bases are TGTGCCAGCAGCTGGGAGGGGTTCCATGAGCAGTTCTTC. It is translated as CASSWEGFHEQFF.

The rearrangement joins TRBV30 to TRBJ2-5, with D unclear. The V end was cut by 1 base, the J end by 5 bases, with 5 bases between. The CDR3 has 11 amino acids. Germline CDR1 reads GTSNPN; CDR2 reads SVGIG (reference sequence). The CDR3 here is CAWSDWETQYF. CDR3 nucleotides: TGTGCCTGGAGTGATTGGGAGACCCAGTACTTC.

V and J are TRBV4-2 and TRBJ2-1; 12 bases fit TRBD2. Unmatched junction bases numbered 1, after V lost 0 bases and J lost 4 bases. This CDR3 spans 16 amino acids. Germline V gene data show CDR1 as LGHNA and CDR2 as YNFKEQ. The CDR3 protein is CASSQDLAGGYNEQFF. DNA for the CDR3: TGTGCCAGCAGCCAAGATCTAGCGGGGGGGTACAATGAGCAGTTCTTC.

The J gene is TRBJ1-2, the V gene TRBV11-1, with D perhaps TRBD1 (5 bases). Germline V gives CDR1 SGHAT, CDR2 FQDESV (reference sequence). The CDR3 length is 13 residues. V lost 5 bases and J lost 5, with 12 bases in between. In DNA form, the CDR3 reads TGTGCCAGCAGCCCTAGGGGTTCTTATGGCTACACCTTC. Residues: CASSPRGSYGYTF. Complete variable domain (other parts from reference TRBV11-1 and TRBJ1-2): EAEVAQSPRYKITEKSQAVAFWCDPISGHATLYWYRQILGQGPELLVQFQDESVVDDSQLPKDRFSAERLKGVDSTLKIQPAELGDSAMYLCASSPRGSYGYTFGSGTRLTVV.

The chain carries TRBV18 and TRBJ2-7; weak D call: TRBD2 (6 bases). With 0 bases removed from V and 7 bases from J, the gap between germline ends came to 22 bases. The germline gives CDR1 KGHSH, CDR2 LQKENI. CDR3 length: 17 residues. The CDR3 sequence: CASSPPATGVLLGEQYF. CDR3 sequence (DNA): TGTGCCAGCTCACCACCGGCAACGGGGGTTCTCTTGGGTGAGCAGTACTTC. Combining the CDR3 with reference TRBV18 and TRBJ2-7 gives the whole variable domain NAGVMQNPRHLVRRRGQEARLRCSPMKGHSHVYWYRQLPEEGLKFMVYLQKENIIDESGMPKERFSAEFPKEGPSILRIQQVVRGDSAAYFCASSPPATGVLLGEQYFGPGTRLTVT.

The chain couples TRBV18 to TRBJ2-1; D is ambiguous. The CDR3 spans 19 residues. CDR1 is KGHSH, CDR2 LQKENI, per germline. V gave up 3 bases and J gave up 5 bases, with 26 bases separating them. CDR3 nucleotide sequence: TGTGCCAGCTCACCTACGAAAAACCGCCCCCTCCAGTCCCACAATGAGCAGTTCTTC. Translated, it gives CASSPTKNRPLQSHNEQFF.

The chain is built from TRBV19 and TRBJ1-2, with D maybe TRBD1 (5 bases). Trimming pared 7 bases from V and 4 bases from J, leaving 13 bases between. CDR1 and CDR2 from the germline V gene are LNHDA and SQIVND (reference sequence). The length of the CDR3 is 13 residues. The CDR3 DNA reads TGTGCCAGTACCCTTACGGGGACCTATGGCTACACCTTC. It yields the protein CASTLTGTYGYTF.

The CDR3 loop is CASSLGGQGLGGGNTIYF. The CDR3 region has the DNA TGTGCCAGCAGCTTAGGAGGACAGGGCTTAGGAGGGGGAAACACCATATATTTT. The gene calls are TRBV7-2 and TRBJ1-3; TRBD1 matches 8 bases. Germline-derived CDR1 and CDR2 are SGHTA and FQGNSA. Unmatched junction bases numbered 12, after V lost 1 base and J lost 4 bases. The CDR3 sequence is 18 residues long. The variable domain in full, completed from reference TRBV7-2 and TRBJ1-3, reads GAGVSQSPSNKVTEKGKDVELRCDPISGHTALYWYRQSLGQGLEFLIYFQGNSAPDKSGLPSDRFSAERTGGSVSTLTIQRTQQEDSAVYLCASSLGGQGLGGGNTIYFGEGSWLTVV.

The chain links TRBV6-5 to TRBJ1-5; D uncertain. Germline V gene data show CDR1 as MNHEY and CDR2 as SVGAGI. Deletions cut 2 bases from V and 0 bases from J, with 8 bases between. There are 15 residues in the CDR3. CDR3 DNA: TGTGCCAGCAGTTACGATCAGGATAGCAATCAGCCCCAGCATTTT. It specifies CASSYDQDSNQPQHF.

The J gene is TRBJ2-7, the V gene TRBV6-5, with 9 nucleotides matching TRBD2. CDR3 length equals 14 residues. The V gene end was trimmed by 7 bases and the J gene end by 6 bases; junction bases not matched to a gene: 10. Germline CDR1 and CDR2: MNHEY and SVGAGI. CDR3 nucleotide sequence: TGTGCCAGCACCCGGTTTAGCGGGGGTCTCGAGCAGTACTTC. This codes for CASTRFSGGLEQYF.

J is TRBJ2-7 and V is TRBV7-9; possibly TRBD2 for D (5 bases). Per germline, CDR1 SEHNR and CDR2 FQNEAQ (reference sequence). Trimming removed 3 bases from V and 0 bases from J, with 12 bases in between. The CDR3 extends over 15 amino acids. CDR3 in amino acids: CASSFIGLYSYEQYF. CDR3 bases: TGTGCCAGCAGCTTTATCGGACTCTACTCCTACGAGCAGTACTTC. Drawing the rest from reference TRBV7-9 and TRBJ2-7, the complete variable domain is DTGVSQNPRHKITKRGQNVTFRCDPISEHNRLYWYRQTLGQGPEFLTYFQNEAQLEKSRLLSDRFSAERPKGSFSTLEIQRTEQGDSAMYLCASSFIGLYSYEQYFGPGTRLTVT.

The rearrangement uses TRBV7-2 and TRBJ1-6, with TRBD1 matching over 8 bases. J gave up 2 bases and V 2 bases, and 11 bases lay outside the gene matches. Germline CDR1 is SGHTA and CDR2 is FQGNSA. The CDR3 is 19 residues long. As DNA, the CDR3 is TGTGCCAGCAGCTTAAACGAGGGCAGGGGGCCACCCTATAATTCACCCCTCCACTTT. Translated, it gives CASSLNEGRGPPYNSPLHF.

This clone showed up just once. The rearrangement joins TRBV29-1 to TRBJ2-7; 7 positions agree with TRBD1. The CDR3 loop spans 13 amino acids. V shed 7 bases, J shed 3 bases, and the junction held 9 bases outside the gene matches. The germline gives CDR1 SQVTM, CDR2 ANQGSEA. CDR3 DNA: TGCAGCGCCGCCATGACAGGGAGCTACGAGCAGTACTTC. It codes for CSAAMTGSYEQYF.

This clone was detected only once. This rearrangement joins TRBV15 to TRBJ2-7; 9 bases match TRBD1. J lost 4 bases, V lost 1 base, and 8 bases had no gene match. This CDR3 is 16 amino acids long. The V gene's germline CDR1 is LNHNV and CDR2 YYDKDF (reference sequence). The CDR3 sequence: CATSRGTGTGTYEQYF. CDR3 nucleotide sequence: TGTGCCACCAGCAGAGGTACCGGGACAGGGACTTACGAGCAGTACTTC. Full variable domain (remainder filled in from reference TRBV15 and TRBJ2-7): DAMVIQNPRYQVTQFGKPVTLSCSQTLNHNVMYWYQQKSSQAPKLLFHYYDKDFNNEADTPDNFQSRRPNTSFCFLDIRSPGLGDTAMYLCATSRGTGTGTYEQYFGPGTRLTVT.

The chain recombines TRBV27 with TRBJ1-5; 8 bases are shared with TRBD1. Looked up from germline, CDR1 is MNHEY and CDR2 is SMNVEV (reference sequence). The length of the CDR3 is 17 residues. V was clipped by 6 bases and J by 2 bases; unmatched bases: 12. The CDR3 DNA reads TGTGCCAGCAGGCCAACAGGGGGGCAAGGCGGCAATCAGCCCCAGCATTTT. This sequence encodes CASRPTGGQGGNQPQHF.